Shown below are 24 T cell receptor beta chains from a single sample sequenced in a study of cytomegalovirus exposure and HLA in healthy donors. Primers included in the PCR were 60 Vbeta and 13 Jbeta primers. TCRdb's copy holds only in-frame clones and misses some; the assay was immunoSEQ multiplex PCR. Altogether over 140,000 clones are present, almost 85% being singletons, with the ten largest covering roughly 1.4%. Sequenced sample: PBMCs. The receptors here all came from a man aged 25 to 40 in good health and CMV-seropositive.

Only a few counts were recorded for this clone. The V gene is TRBV4-1, the J gene TRBJ1-3; TRBD1 might be the D (5 bases). Trimming pared 0 bases from V and 5 bases from J, leaving 23 bases between. CDR1 MGHRA and CDR2 YSYEKL come from the germline V gene. The CDR3 covers 19 residues. The CDR3 DNA reads as TGCGCCAGCAGCCAAGAACATCCGATGGCCAGGGATCTCAGAAACACCATATATTTT. It is translated as CASSQEHPMARDLRNTIYF.

This clone was detected a few times. J is TRBJ2-7 and V is TRBV5-4; 7 bases are a match to TRBD2. This CDR3 region has 15 residues. V lost 1 base and J lost 2; bases outside the gene matches: 6. The germline gives CDR1 SGHNT, CDR2 YYREEE (reference sequence). CDR3 residues: CASSLSAGDPYEQYF. For the CDR3, the DNA is TGTGCCAGCAGCTTGTCCGCGGGGGACCCCTACGAGCAGTACTTC.

This clone was counted between two and nine times. The chain's CDR3 is CASRNSIAGGYEQYF. The CDR3 coding sequence is TGTGCCAGCAGAAACTCCATAGCGGGAGGCTACGAGCAGTACTTC. The rearrangement joins TRBV6-5 to TRBJ2-7; 10 positions agree with TRBD2. CDR1 is MNHEY, CDR2 SVGAGI, per germline. The CDR3 contains 15 residues. V dropped 6 bases and J dropped 3; count of bases not matched to a gene: 8.

The chain links TRBV6-7 to TRBJ1-2, with D possibly TRBD1 on 5 matching bases. TRBV6-7 is sorted into the ORF group, with uncertain function. Trimming removed 2 bases from V and 8 bases from J, with 15 bases in between. The CDR3 spans 14 residues. CDR3 bases: TGTGCCAGCAGTTACGATGGGGGGAAGGAGGGCTACACCTTC. Its protein product is CASSYDGGKEGYTF.

The rearrangement uses TRBV28 and TRBJ1-6; 9 nucleotides align to TRBD1. Looked up from germline, CDR1 is MDHEN and CDR2 is SYDVKM. Germline trimming cut 5 bases from V and 7 bases from J; bases unmatched to any gene: 0. The length of the CDR3 is 13 residues. CDR3 bases: TGTGCCAGCAGTGGGACAGGGAATTCACCCCTCCACTTT. This encodes CASSGTGNSPLHF. Full variable domain (missing parts from reference TRBV28 and TRBJ1-6): DVKVTQSSRYLVKRTGEKVFLECVQDMDHENMFWYRQDPGLGLRLIYFSYDVKMKEKGDIPEGYSVSREKKERFSLILESASTNQTSMYLCASSGTGNSPLHFGNGTRLTVT.

The chain carries TRBV18 and TRBJ2-7; TRBD1 matches 7 bases. Per the germline V gene, CDR1 is KGHSH and CDR2 is LQKENI. The CDR3 spans 17 residues. Trimming removed 3 bases from V and 4 bases from J; junction bases left unmatched: 15. The CDR3 DNA is TGTGCCAGCTCACCCCGCTTAAGTAAAGGGGGCTTGTACGAGCAGTACTTC. It specifies CASSPRLSKGGLYEQYF.

The chain employs TRBV19 and TRBJ1-3; TRBD1 is a possible D gene (5 bases). V was clipped by 3 bases and J by 8 bases, with 11 bases between them. CDR1 is LNHDA and CDR2 is SQIVND in the germline V gene (reference sequence). CDR3 length: 13 residues. The CDR3 reads CASSMGRTYTIYF. CDR3 coding DNA: TGTGCCAGTAGTATGGGCAGGACATACACCATATATTTT.

This chain uses TRBV9 with TRBJ1-6; 7 bases fit TRBD1. Germline V lookup: CDR1 SGDLS, CDR2 YYNGEE. This CDR3 has 19 residues. V lost 4 bases to trimming and J lost 1 base; unmatched junction nucleotides: 14. The CDR3 DNA is TGTGCCAGCAGCCAAACAGGGGAATCAGGGAGTTCCTATAATTCACCCCTCCACTTT. This gives the protein CASSQTGESGSSYNSPLHF. Full variable domain (outside the CDR3, taken from reference TRBV9 and TRBJ1-6): DSGVTQTPKHLITATGQRVTLRCSPRSGDLSVYWYQQSLDQGLQFLIQYYNGEERAKGNILERFSAQQFPDLHSELNLSSLELGDSALYFCASSQTGESGSSYNSPLHFGNGTRLTVT.

The chain carries TRBV6-5 and TRBJ2-3, with D maybe TRBD2 (5 bases). This CDR3 is 16 amino acids long. Germline assignment: CDR1 MNHEY and CDR2 SVGAGI. V was cut by 2 bases and J by 2 bases, with 14 bases left in between. For the CDR3, the DNA is TGTGCCAGCAGTTACCAAAACAGCGGACCCACAGATACGCAGTATTTT. Protein: CASSYQNSGPTDTQYF.

Only a few counts were recorded for this clone. The chain recombines TRBV11-3 with TRBJ2-5; 7 positions match TRBD1. Trimming at V came to 5 bases and at J to 10 bases, leaving 16 bases not matched to a gene. The CDR3 covers 15 residues. CDR1 is SGHNT and CDR2 is YENEEA in the germline V gene. The CDR3 loop is CASSSQGGAGGVQYF. The CDR3 DNA follows: TGTGCCAGCAGCAGTCAAGGGGGCGCGGGTGGTGTCCAGTACTTC.

The CDR3 DNA sequence: TGTGCCAGCAGCTACAGGTCACCCCTCCACTTT. Residues: CASSYRSPLHF. The rearrangement links TRBV28 to TRBJ1-6, with D perhaps matching TRBD1 (5 bases). Germline CDR1 reads MDHEN; CDR2 reads SYDVKM. The CDR3 runs 11 residues. V was clipped by 6 bases and J by 10 bases, with 7 bases between them. The full variable domain, with the rest looked up from reference TRBV28 and TRBJ1-6, is DVKVTQSSRYLVKRTGEKVFLECVQDMDHENMFWYRQDPGLGLRLIYFSYDVKMKEKGDIPEGYSVSREKKERFSLILESASTNQTSMYLCASSYRSPLHFGNGTRLTVT.

The chain is built from TRBV28 and TRBJ2-1, with a weak D call TRBD1 (5 bases). Germline CDR1 reads MDHEN; CDR2 reads SYDVKM. There are 14 residues in the CDR3. V lost 1 base and J lost 5, with 9 bases in between. The DNA of the CDR3 is TGTGCCAGCAGTTTATTGGGGCTAGACAATGAGCAGTTCTTC. Encoded protein: CASSLLGLDNEQFF.

The V call is TRBV19, the J call TRBJ1-1; TRBD1 is a possible D gene (5 bases). V lost 0 bases and J lost 6, with 14 bases in between. The CDR3 has 15 amino acids. The germline V gene encodes CDR1 LNHDA and CDR2 SQIVND (reference sequence). CDR3 sequence (DNA): TGTGCCAGTAGTATAGAAGCAGGGATTGGAGCTGAAGCTTTCTTT. Its protein product is CASSIEAGIGAEAFF.

The chain uses TRBV5-1 and TRBJ1-4, with 7 bases aligning to TRBD1. Germline values: CDR1 SGHRS, CDR2 YFSETQ. This CDR3 is built from 14 residues. V lost 5 bases, J lost 3 bases, and 4 bases stayed unmatched. The CDR3 coding sequence is TGCGCCAGCAGAGCAGGGGGGTCTAATGAAAAACTGTTTTTT. It specifies CASRAGGSNEKLFF. Drawing the rest from reference TRBV5-1 and TRBJ1-4, the complete variable domain is KAGVTQTPRYLIKTRGQQVTLSCSPISGHRSVSWYQQTPGQGLQFLFEYFSETQRNKGNFPGRFSGRQFSNSRSEMNVSTLELGDSALYLCASRAGGSNEKLFFGSGTQLSVL.

This chain uses TRBV16 with TRBJ1-6, with 9 positions matching TRBD1. V was pared by 2 bases and J by 7 bases, with 6 bases of the junction left unmatched. CDR1 and CDR2 (germline): KGHSY, FQNENV. This CDR3 region has 16 residues. CDR3 region: CASSQDRGDRNSPLHF. CDR3 bases: TGTGCCAGCAGCCAAGACAGGGGGGACCGGAATTCACCCCTCCACTTT.

The chain uses TRBV27 and TRBJ1-5; a weak D match, TRBD1 (6 bases). Germline CDR1 is MNHEY and CDR2 is SMNVEV (reference sequence). The CDR3 is 15 amino acids. The V end lost 3 bases, the J end lost 1 base, and 10 bases lay between the germline ends. CDR3 nucleotides: TGTGCCAGCAGTTTTTTAGGGGGAAGCAATCAGCCCCAGCATTTT. This encodes CASSFLGGSNQPQHF.

The chain joins TRBV7-9 to TRBJ2-7; D remains ambiguous. This CDR3 is 12 amino acids long. Trimming shortened V by 2 bases and J by 3 bases, and 5 bases separated the two germline ends. Germline V gene lookup returns CDR1 SEHNR and CDR2 FQNEAQ (reference sequence). The CDR3 DNA reads as TGTGCCAGCAGCTTACAGGACTACGAGCAGTACTTC. Its protein product is CASSLQDYEQYF. Looking up the rest from reference TRBV7-9 and TRBJ2-7 gives the full variable domain: DTGVSQNPRHKITKRGQNVTFRCDPISEHNRLYWYRQTLGQGPEFLTYFQNEAQLEKSRLLSDRFSAERPKGSFSTLEIQRTEQGDSAMYLCASSLQDYEQYFGPGTRLTVT.

The chain is built from TRBV9 and TRBJ2-3; 13 bases align to TRBD2. With V trimmed by 0 bases and J by 4 bases, 8 bases remained unmatched. CDR1 is SGDLS and CDR2 is YYNGEE in the germline V gene. The CDR3 loop spans 18 amino acids. In DNA form, the CDR3 reads TGTGCCAGCAGCGTAGGGGTAATTGGACTAGCGGGAGCAGATACGCAGTATTTT. Protein product: CASSVGVIGLAGADTQYF.

This chain joins TRBV5-4 and TRBJ2-7, with TRBD2 identical over 13 bases. The CDR3 contains 15 residues. The J segment lost 3 bases and the V segment lost 4 bases, leaving 4 bases of the junction unmatched. Germline V gene data show CDR1 as SGHNT and CDR2 as YYREEE (reference sequence). The CDR3 DNA is TGTGCCAGCAGCCCCGGGACTAGCGGGGTCTACGAGCAGTACTTC. As protein: CASSPGTSGVYEQYF.

The chain combines TRBV4-2 with TRBJ2-1; 11 bases match TRBD2. V gave up 0 bases and J gave up 9 bases; unmatched junction bases: 10. Germline V gene lookup returns CDR1 LGHNA and CDR2 YNFKEQ. This CDR3 is built from 17 residues. The CDR3 spells CASSQEVVAGGQGEQFF. CDR3 bases: TGTGCCAGCAGCCAAGAAGTGGTAGCGGGGGGGCAGGGTGAGCAGTTCTTC.

Comments on this clone: A junction end diverges from the germline sequence, so it may reflect a read error. V gene TRBV7-9 combines with J gene TRBJ2-3; possibly TRBD2 for D (6 bases). Germline V gene lookup returns CDR1 SEHNR and CDR2 FQNEAQ (reference sequence). The CDR3 is 15 amino acids. The CDR3 region has the DNA TGTTCCAGCAGCCTAGCGTCGGGGGACGCAGATACGCAGTATTTT. Encoded protein: CSSSLASGDADTQYF. Full variable domain (outside the CDR3, taken from reference TRBV7-9 and TRBJ2-3): DTGVSQNPRHKITKRGQNVTFRCDPISEHNRLYWYRQTLGQGPEFLTYFQNEAQLEKSRLLSDRFSAERPKGSFSTLEIQRTEQGDSAMYLCSSSLASGDADTQYFGPGTRLTVL.

V is TRBV10-2 and J is TRBJ2-7; tentative D call: TRBD2 (6 bases). The CDR3 spans 14 residues. Germline V gene lookup returns CDR1 WSHSY and CDR2 SAAADI. Trimming pared 2 bases from V and 6 bases from J, leaving 14 bases between. For the CDR3, the DNA is TGCGCCAGCAGTGAGCGGACGGGGGTGGGCGAGCAGTACTTC. This gives the protein CASSERTGVGEQYF.

The chain uses TRBV5-4 and TRBJ2-2; tentatively, D is TRBD1 (5 bases). CDR3 length: 15 amino acids. CDR1 is SGHNT and CDR2 is YYREEE in the germline V gene (reference sequence). Trimming removed 4 bases from V and 4 bases from J, with 14 bases in between. CDR3 DNA sequence: TGTGCCAGCAGCCTAGGAGAACAGGTCACCGGGGAGCTGTTTTTT. The encoded protein is CASSLGEQVTGELFF.

The J gene is TRBJ1-1, the V gene TRBV9, with TRBD1 identical over 9 bases. The germline gives CDR1 SGDLS, CDR2 YYNGEE. The CDR3 extends over 14 amino acids. J was trimmed by 6 bases and V by 2 bases; bases with no gene match: 5. The DNA for the CDR3 is TGTGCCAGCAGCGTTACCGGGACAGGGTCTGAAGCTTTCTTT. Its translation: CASSVTGTGSEAFF.